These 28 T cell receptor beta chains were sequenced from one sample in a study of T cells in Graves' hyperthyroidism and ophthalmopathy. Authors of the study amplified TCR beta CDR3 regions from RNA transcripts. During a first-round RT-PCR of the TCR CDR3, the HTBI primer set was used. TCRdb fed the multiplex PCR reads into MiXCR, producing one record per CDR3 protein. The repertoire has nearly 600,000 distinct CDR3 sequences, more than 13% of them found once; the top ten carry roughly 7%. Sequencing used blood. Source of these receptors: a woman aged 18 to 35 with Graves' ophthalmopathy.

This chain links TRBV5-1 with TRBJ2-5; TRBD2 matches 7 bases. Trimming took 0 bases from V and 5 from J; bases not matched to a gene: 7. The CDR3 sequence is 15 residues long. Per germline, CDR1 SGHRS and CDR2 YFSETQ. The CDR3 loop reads CASSLGEGRLETQYF. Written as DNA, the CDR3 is TGCGCCAGCAGCTTGGGGGAGGGCCGTCTGGAGACCCAGTACTTC. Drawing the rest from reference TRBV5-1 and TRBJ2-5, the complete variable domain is KAGVTQTPRYLIKTRGQQVTLSCSPISGHRSVSWYQQTPGQGLQFLFEYFSETQRNKGNFPGRFSGRQFSNSRSEMNVSTLELGDSALYLCASSLGEGRLETQYFGPGTRLLVL.

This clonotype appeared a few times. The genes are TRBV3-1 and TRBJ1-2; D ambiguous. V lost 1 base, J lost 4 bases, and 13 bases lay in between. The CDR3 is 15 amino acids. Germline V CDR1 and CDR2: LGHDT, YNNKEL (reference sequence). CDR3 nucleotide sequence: TGTGCCAGCAGCCAAGGGGGTACAGATAGCTATGGCTACACCTTC. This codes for CASSQGGTDSYGYTF. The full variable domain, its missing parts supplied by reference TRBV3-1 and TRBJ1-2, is DTAVSQTPKYLVTQMGNDKSIKCEQNLGHDTMYWYKQDSKKFLKIMFSYNNKELIINETVPNRFSPKSPDKAHLNLHINSLELGDSAVYFCASSQGGTDSYGYTFGSGTRLTVV.

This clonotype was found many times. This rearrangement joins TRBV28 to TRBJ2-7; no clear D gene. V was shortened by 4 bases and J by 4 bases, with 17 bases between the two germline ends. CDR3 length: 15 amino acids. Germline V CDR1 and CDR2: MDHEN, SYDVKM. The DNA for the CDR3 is TGTGCCAGCAGTTCAAACGGGCTTCCCCCTTACGAGCAGTACTTC. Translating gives CASSSNGLPPYEQYF.

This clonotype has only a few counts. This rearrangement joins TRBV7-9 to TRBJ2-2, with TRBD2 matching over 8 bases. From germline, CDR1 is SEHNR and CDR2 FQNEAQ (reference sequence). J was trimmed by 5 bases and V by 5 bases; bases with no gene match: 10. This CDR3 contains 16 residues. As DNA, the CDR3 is TGTGCCAGCAGCCCAGAGGGTAGCGGGATAACCGGGGAGCTGTTTTTT. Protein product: CASSPEGSGITGELFF.

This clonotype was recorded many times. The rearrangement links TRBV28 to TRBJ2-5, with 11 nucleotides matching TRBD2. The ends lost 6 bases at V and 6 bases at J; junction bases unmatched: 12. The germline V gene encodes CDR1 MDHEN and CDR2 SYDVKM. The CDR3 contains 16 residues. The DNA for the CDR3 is TGTGCCAGCAGAAACCGGGTACTAGCGGGAGCGCAGACCCAGTACTTC. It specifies CASRNRVLAGAQTQYF.

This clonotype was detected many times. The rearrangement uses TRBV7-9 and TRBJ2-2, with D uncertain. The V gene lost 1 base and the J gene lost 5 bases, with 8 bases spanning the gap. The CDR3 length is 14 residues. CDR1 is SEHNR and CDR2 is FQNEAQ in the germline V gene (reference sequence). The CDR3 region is CASSLEVWTGELFF. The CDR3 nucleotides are TGTGCCAGCAGCTTAGAGGTGTGGACCGGGGAGCTGTTTTTT.

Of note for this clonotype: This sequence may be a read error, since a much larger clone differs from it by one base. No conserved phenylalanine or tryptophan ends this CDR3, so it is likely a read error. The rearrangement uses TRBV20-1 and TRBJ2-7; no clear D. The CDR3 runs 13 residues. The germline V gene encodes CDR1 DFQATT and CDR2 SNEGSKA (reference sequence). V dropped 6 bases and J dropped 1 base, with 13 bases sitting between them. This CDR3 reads CSAPFLSSYEQYS. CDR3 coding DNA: TGCAGTGCCCCATTTCTAAGTTCCTACGAGCAGTACTCC.

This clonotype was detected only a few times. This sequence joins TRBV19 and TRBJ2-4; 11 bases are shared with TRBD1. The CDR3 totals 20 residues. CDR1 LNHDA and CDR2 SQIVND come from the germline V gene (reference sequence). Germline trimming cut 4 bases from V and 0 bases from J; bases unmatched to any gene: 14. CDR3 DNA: TGTGCCAGTAGTACTCAACCGGGACAGGGGGGATTGTTAGCCAAAAACATTCAGTACTTC. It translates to CASSTQPGQGGLLAKNIQYF.

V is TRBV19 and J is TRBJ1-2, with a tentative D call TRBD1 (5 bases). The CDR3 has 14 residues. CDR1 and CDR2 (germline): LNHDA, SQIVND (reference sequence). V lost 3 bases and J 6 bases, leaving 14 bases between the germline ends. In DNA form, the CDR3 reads TGTGCCAGTAGTATGACTGGCAGGGAGAATGGCTACACCTTC. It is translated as CASSMTGRENGYTF.

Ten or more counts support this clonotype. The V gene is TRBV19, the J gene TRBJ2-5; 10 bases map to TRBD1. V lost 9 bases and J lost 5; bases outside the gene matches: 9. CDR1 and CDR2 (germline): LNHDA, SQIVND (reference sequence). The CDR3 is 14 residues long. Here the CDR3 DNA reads TGTGCCAGCAGTTTGACAGGGGGCAGGGAGACCCAGTACTTC. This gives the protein CASSLTGGRETQYF.

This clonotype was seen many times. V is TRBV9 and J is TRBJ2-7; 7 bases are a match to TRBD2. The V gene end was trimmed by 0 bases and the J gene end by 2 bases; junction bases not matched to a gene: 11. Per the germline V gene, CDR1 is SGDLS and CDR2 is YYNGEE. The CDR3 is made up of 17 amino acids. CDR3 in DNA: TGTGCCAGCAGCGTAGAAGGGAGCGGGACTCTGCCCTACGAGCAGTACTTC. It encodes CASSVEGSGTLPYEQYF.

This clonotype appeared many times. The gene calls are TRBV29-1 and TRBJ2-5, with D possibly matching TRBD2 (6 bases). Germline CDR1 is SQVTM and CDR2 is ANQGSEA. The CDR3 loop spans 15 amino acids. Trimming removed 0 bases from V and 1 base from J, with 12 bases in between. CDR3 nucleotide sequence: TGCAGCGTTGAAGACCCGGGACTCTTCCAAGAGACCCAGTACTTC. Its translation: CSVEDPGLFQETQYF.

CDR3 loop: CSARQNYLETQYF. DNA for the CDR3: TGCAGTGCTAGGCAGAATTACCTAGAGACCCAGTACTTC. This sequence joins TRBV20-1 and TRBJ2-5; no clear D gene. The CDR3 length is 13 residues. V was clipped by 3 bases and J by 4 bases, with 12 bases between them. Germline CDR1 reads DFQATT; CDR2 reads SNEGSKA (reference sequence).

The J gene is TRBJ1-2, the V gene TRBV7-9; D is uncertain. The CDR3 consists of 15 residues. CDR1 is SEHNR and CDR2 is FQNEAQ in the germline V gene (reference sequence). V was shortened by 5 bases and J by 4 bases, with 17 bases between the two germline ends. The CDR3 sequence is CASSASLGSPYGYTF. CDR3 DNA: TGTGCCAGCAGCGCCTCGCTAGGGTCCCCCTATGGCTACACCTTC.

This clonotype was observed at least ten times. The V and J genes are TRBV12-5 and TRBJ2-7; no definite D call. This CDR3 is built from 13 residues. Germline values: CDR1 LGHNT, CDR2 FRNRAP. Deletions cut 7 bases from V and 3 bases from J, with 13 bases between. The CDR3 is CASAFGSSYEQYF. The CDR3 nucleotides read TGTGCTAGTGCCTTCGGGTCGAGCTACGAGCAGTACTTC.

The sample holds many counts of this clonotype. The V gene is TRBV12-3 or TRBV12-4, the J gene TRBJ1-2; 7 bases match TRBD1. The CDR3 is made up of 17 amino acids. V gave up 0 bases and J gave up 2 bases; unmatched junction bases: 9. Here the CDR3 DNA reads TGTGCCAGCAGTTTAGCGCGAGTTAGGACAGGAAACTATGGCTACACCTTC. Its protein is CASSLARVRTGNYGYTF.

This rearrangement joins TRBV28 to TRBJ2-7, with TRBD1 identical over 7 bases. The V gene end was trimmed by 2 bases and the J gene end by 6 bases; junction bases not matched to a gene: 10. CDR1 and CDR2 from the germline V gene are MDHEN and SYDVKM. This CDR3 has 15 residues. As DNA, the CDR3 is TGTGCCAGCAGTTTACCCTCGACAGGGACGGCCGAGCAGTACTTC. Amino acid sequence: CASSLPSTGTAEQYF.

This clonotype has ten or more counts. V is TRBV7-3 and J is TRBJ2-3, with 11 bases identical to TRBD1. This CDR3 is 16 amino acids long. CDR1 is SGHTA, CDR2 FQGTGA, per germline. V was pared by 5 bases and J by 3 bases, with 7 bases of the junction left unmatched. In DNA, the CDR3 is TGTGCCAGCAGCGTGGGACAGGGGGGAGTGACAGATACGCAGTATTTT. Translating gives CASSVGQGGVTDTQYF.

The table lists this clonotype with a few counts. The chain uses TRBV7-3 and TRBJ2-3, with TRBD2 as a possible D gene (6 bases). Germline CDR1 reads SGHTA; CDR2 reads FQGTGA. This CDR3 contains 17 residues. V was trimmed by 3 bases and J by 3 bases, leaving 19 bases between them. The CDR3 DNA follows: TGTGCCAGCAGCTTCTGGAGACTAGTCCCCTGTACAGATACGCAGTATTTT. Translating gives CASSFWRLVPCTDTQYF. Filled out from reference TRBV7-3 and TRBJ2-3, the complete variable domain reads GAGVSQTPSNKVTEKGKYVELRCDPISGHTALYWYRQSLGQGPEFLIYFQGTGAADDSGLPNDRFFAVRPEGSVSTLKIQRTERGDSAVYLCASSFWRLVPCTDTQYFGPGTRLTVL.

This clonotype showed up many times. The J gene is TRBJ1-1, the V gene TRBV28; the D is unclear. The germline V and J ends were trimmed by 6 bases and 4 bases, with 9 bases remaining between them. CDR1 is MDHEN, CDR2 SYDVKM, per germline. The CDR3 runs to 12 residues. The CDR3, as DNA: TGTGCCAGCAGCCGAGACGGCACTGAAGCTTTCTTT. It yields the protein CASSRDGTEAFF.

The CDR3 DNA follows: TGTGCCAGCAGCTTAGGCGACCCTCTGGCTTCACCCCTCCACTTT. This translates into CASSLGDPLASPLHF. The rearrangement links TRBV7-2 to TRBJ1-6, with D hard to call. The ends were cut back, 1 base at V and 9 bases at J, with 13 bases in the middle. Germline lookup yields CDR1 SGHTA and CDR2 FQGNSA. The CDR3 consists of 15 residues.

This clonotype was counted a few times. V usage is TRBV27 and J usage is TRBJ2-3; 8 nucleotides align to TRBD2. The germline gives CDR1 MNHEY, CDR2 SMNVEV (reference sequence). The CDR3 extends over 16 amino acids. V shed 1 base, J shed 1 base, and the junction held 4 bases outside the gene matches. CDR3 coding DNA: TGTGCCAGCAGTTTATTTACTAGCGGCCGCACAGATACGCAGTATTTT. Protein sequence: CASSLFTSGRTDTQYF.

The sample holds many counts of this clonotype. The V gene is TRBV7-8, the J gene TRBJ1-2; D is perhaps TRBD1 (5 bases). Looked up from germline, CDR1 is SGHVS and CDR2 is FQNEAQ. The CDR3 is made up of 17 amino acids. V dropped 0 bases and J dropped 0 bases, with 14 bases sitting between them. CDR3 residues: CASSLAVWQTANYGYTF. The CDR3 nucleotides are TGTGCCAGCAGCTTAGCGGTTTGGCAGACAGCTAACTATGGCTACACCTTC. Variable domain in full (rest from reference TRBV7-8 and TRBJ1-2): GAGVSQSPRYKVAKRGQDVALRCDPISGHVSLFWYQQALGQGPEFLTYFQNEAQLDKSGLPSDRFFAERPEGSVSTLKIQRTQQEDSAVYLCASSLAVWQTANYGYTFGSGTRLTVV.

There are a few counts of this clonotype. This CDR3 is CASSLAIESAYEQYF. The CDR3 nucleotides read TGTGCCAGCAGCTTAGCGATAGAGTCTGCCTACGAGCAGTACTTC. This chain connects TRBV7-8 to TRBJ2-7; the D is unclear. Germline lookup yields CDR1 SGHVS and CDR2 FQNEAQ. The V gene lost 0 bases and the J gene lost 2 bases, with 11 bases spanning the gap. The CDR3 length is 15 residues.

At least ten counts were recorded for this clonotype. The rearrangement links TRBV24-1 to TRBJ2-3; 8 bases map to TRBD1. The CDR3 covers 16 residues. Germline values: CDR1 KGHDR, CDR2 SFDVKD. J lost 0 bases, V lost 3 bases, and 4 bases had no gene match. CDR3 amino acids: CATSDRQGASTDTQYF. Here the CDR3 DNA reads TGTGCCACCAGTGATCGGCAGGGGGCCAGCACAGATACGCAGTATTTT.

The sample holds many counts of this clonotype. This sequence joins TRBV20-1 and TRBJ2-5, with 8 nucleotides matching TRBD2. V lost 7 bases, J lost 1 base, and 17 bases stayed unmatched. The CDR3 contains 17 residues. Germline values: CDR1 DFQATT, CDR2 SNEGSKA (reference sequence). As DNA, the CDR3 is TGCAGTGTTCCCCCTTCCAGTGGAGCGGGAGTCCAAGAGACCCAGTACTTC. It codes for CSVPPSSGAGVQETQYF.

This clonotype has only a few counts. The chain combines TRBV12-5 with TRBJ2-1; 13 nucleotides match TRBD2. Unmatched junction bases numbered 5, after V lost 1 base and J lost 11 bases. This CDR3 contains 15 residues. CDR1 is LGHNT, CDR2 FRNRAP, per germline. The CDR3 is CASGLGTSGSPKQFF. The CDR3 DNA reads TGTGCTAGTGGTTTGGGGACTAGCGGGAGCCCTAAGCAGTTCTTC.

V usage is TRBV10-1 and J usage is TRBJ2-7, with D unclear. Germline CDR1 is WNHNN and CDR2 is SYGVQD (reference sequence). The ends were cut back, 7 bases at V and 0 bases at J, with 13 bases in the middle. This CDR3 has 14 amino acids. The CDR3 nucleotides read TGCGCCAGCAACTTAGGGTATTCCTCCTACGAGCAGTACTTC. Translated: CASNLGYSSYEQYF.